This TCR beta chain was sequenced during a study of response to subunit inactivated influenza vaccine (dated by TCRdb to 2016 to 2019). Concerning the study at large: To follow how T cells responded to a trivalent subunit inactivated influenza vaccine, the researchers relied on deep quantitative profiling of the T cell receptor repertoire.

What the research found in general, with its limitations: The authors proposed that each seasonal influenza vaccination may bring in only a limited number of new T cells.

Concerning this clonotype itself: What this receptor recognizes is not known. Within one base of it there is no much larger clone, and no base qualities were kept.

The library was obtained by RT-PCR. Reads for this sample came from an Illumina HiSeq 2500. TCRdb took the public reads, trimmed them with fastp at Q25, ran MiXCR for clone calling and kept in-frame beta chains. Identical CDR3 proteins give one entry, which carries the most common genes and DNA. Present in this sample are some 540,000 distinct CDR3 sequences, under 25% of which were seen just once. About 2.8% of the sample lies in the top ten. V and J lose 7 bases and 5 bases, and a span of 12 bases separates them. Taken from cysteine to phenylalanine, the CDR3 has 12 residues. The retained sequence is limited to the CDR3, 36 bases, with the frame set at the first base. Reading the germline V gene gives CDR1 SGHRS and CDR2 YFSETQ. These data were also filed under a second study, of T cells expressing NK-cell markers. The second source states: TCR beta cDNA libraries were made by 5'RACE template switching that added a universal primer site and unique molecular identifiers. TCR beta-chain repertoires were profiled in sorted CD3+CD56+NKG2C+, CD3+CD56+NKG2C- and CD3+CD56-NKG2C+ T-cell subsets from fewer than 10 donors. Seven of the eight sequenced donors were HCMV-seropositive and one was HCMV-seronegative. In several experiments an anti-gammadeltaTCR antibody was added to restrict sorting to alphabetaTCR-expressing T cells. In a handful of donors, the dominant CD3+CD56+NKG2C+ clonotypes were among the top 10 CD8+ clonotypes and accounted for about 1.0-7.5% of CD8+ T cells. Those dominant clonotypes were again the most abundant among CD3+CD56-NKG2C+ cells in four donors, at about 25-60.1%. Whether the expanded NKG2C-expressing T cell clones were specific for HCMV antigens was left unclear. The study sequenced eight donors, all healthy volunteers chosen at random: three men and five women. To determine HCMV serostatus, a commercial ELISA kit was used to detect HCMV-specific IgG in serum. Peripheral blood mononuclear cells were isolated from blood by Ficoll density gradient centrifugation. Using Miltenyi isolation kits, CD4+ and CD8+ T cells were isolated from PBMC through magnetic immunoseparation. Synthesis of cDNA was primed from the TCR beta constant segment and was followed by two consecutive PCR amplification steps. Libraries were sequenced as 2 x 150 bp reads on Illumina HiSeq 2000/2500, MiSeq or NextSeq. MIGEC handled demultiplexing of the reads and grouping by UMI, while MiTCR was used to assemble and quantify clonotypes. To remove erroneous sequences, TCR cDNA sequences were retained only when supported by two or more reads. The tcR package was used for downstream repertoire analysis, and clonotypes were matched across fractions by CDR3 nucleotide sequence plus V segment. VDJmatch was used to annotate antigen specificity against VDJdb, with one amino acid substitution allowed in CDR3.

The rearranged chain carries TRBV5-1 and TRBJ2-5; no D segment can be confidently identified. The sample in question was CD4+ T cells sorted from PBMCs, obtained about 13 days after vaccination. This TCR derives from a man between 45 and 60 years old who received an inactivated influenza vaccine. Donor details come from another sample of the same person, matched by shared clones. The sequence in DNA is TGCGCCAGCTTGGATGACGGGGAGACCCAGTACTTC. This encodes CASLDDGETQYF.